Below, 9 T cell receptor beta chains from the same sample are listed, as sequenced in a study of control samples from healthy donors and cancer patients. Assay used: immunoSEQ multiplex PCR; TCRdb lists only in-frame clones, some missing. The repertoire holds some 120,000 clones, with about 88% as singletons. The sample was blood. These receptors were obtained from a man between 50 and 59 years old in good health.

The rearrangement links TRBV4-1 to TRBJ2-5, with unresolved D. The germline V gene has CDR1 MGHRA and CDR2 YSYEKL. The length of the CDR3 is 13 residues. The ends were cut back, 4 bases at V and 4 bases at J, with 10 bases in the middle. The CDR3 bases are TGCGCCAGCAGCCCACAAGTTGGAGAGACCCAGTACTTC. It codes for CASSPQVGETQYF.

The chain joins TRBV23-1 to TRBJ1-1; TRBD1 might be the D (6 bases). TRBV23-1 is an ORF; its function is uncertain. The CDR3 totals 19 residues. Trimming shortened V by 0 bases and J by 3 bases, and 23 bases separated the two germline ends. CDR3 sequence: CASSQSRSSIRGTDTEAFF. The DNA for the CDR3 is TGCGCCAGCAGTCAATCTCGCTCGAGTATCAGGGGTACCGACACTGAAGCTTTCTTT.

J is TRBJ1-5 and V is TRBV28, with 9 bases matching TRBD1. Germline CDR1 reads MDHEN; CDR2 reads SYDVKM. The V segment lost 5 bases and the J segment 5 bases; nucleotides outside the gene matches: 7. This CDR3 is 15 amino acids long. DNA for the CDR3: TGTGCCAGCAGTACGACGGGACAGGGCGATCAGCCCCAGCATTTT. Translating it yields CASSTTGQGDQPQHF.

A single count supports this clone. This sequence joins TRBV5-1 and TRBJ1-1; TRBD1 matches 9 bases. Germline V gene data show CDR1 as SGHRS and CDR2 as YFSETQ. The CDR3 extends over 13 amino acids. Trimming at V came to 0 bases and at J to 7 bases, leaving 1 base not matched to a gene. CDR3 DNA: TGCGCCAGCAGCTTGGGGGGACAGGGTGAAGCTTTCTTT. This translates into CASSLGGQGEAFF.

The CDR3 protein is CASRWAGPSLGANVLTF. Here the CDR3 DNA reads TGTGCCAGTAGATGGGCAGGGCCAAGTTTGGGGGCCAACGTCCTGACTTTC. The V gene is TRBV19, the J gene TRBJ2-6, with D tentatively TRBD1 (5 bases). The ends were cut back, 6 bases at V and 4 bases at J, with 19 bases in the middle. The CDR3 consists of 17 residues. Per the germline V gene, CDR1 is LNHDA and CDR2 is SQIVND (reference sequence).

The chain carries TRBV6-6 and TRBJ1-1; D perhaps matches TRBD1 (5 bases). The CDR3 covers 16 residues. V lost 5 bases, J lost 0 bases, and 16 bases lay in between. From germline, CDR1 is MNHNY and CDR2 SVGAGI (reference sequence). The CDR3: CASSGQGRGLNTEAFF. CDR3 DNA sequence: TGTGCCAGCAGTGGGCAAGGTAGGGGATTGAACACTGAAGCTTTCTTT.

The V gene is TRBV12-5, the J gene TRBJ2-5; 7 nucleotides match TRBD2. Germline V lookup: CDR1 LGHNT, CDR2 FRNRAP. J lost 4 bases, V lost 5 bases, and 7 bases had no gene match. This CDR3 has 14 residues. The DNA of the CDR3 is TGTGCTAGTGGTCCTGGGACTATAGTAGAGACCCAGTACTTC. This gives the protein CASGPGTIVETQYF.

This rearrangement joins TRBV6-5 to TRBJ1-5, with D possibly matching TRBD1 (6 bases). Trimming pared 2 bases from V and 5 bases from J, leaving 13 bases between. This CDR3 is 15 amino acids long. Germline V gene sequence: CDR1 MNHEY, CDR2 SVGAGI. The CDR3 loop reads CASSYTTGTDQPQHF. The CDR3 DNA reads TGTGCCAGCAGTTACACCACAGGGACCGATCAGCCCCAGCATTTT.

This chain connects TRBV7-8 to TRBJ1-2; 9 nucleotides align to TRBD1. V gave up 5 bases and J gave up 4 bases; unmatched junction bases: 8. The V gene's germline CDR1 is SGHVS and CDR2 FQNEAQ. The CDR3 extends over 15 amino acids. CDR3 bases: TGTGCCAGCAGCACCCGGGACAGGGCTTCCTATGGCTACACCTTC. The encoded protein is CASSTRDRASYGYTF.